These T cell receptor beta chains were read from a single sample in a study of shared clonotypes between healthy human individuals. Sequenced by immunoSEQ multiplex PCR; TCRdb stores in-frame clones only, minus some. The data show about 680,000 clones, about 90% seen once. Sequencing was done on a sample of naive CD8+ T cells sorted from blood. The receptors originated from a man between 25 and 39 years old in good health. Each CDR3 is given with its conserved first and last residue. The order of the fields is D gene, J gene, V gene, CDR3 protein. The D gene is left open where the match is weak.

TRBD2 TRBJ2-7 TRBV6-1 CASSERTSGWYEQYF
- TRBJ2-7 TRBV19 CASSILGSNEQYF
- TRBJ1-5 TRBV19 CASRLTGRTNQPQHF
- TRBJ1-1 TRBV28 CASSSSLERTEAFF
- TRBJ2-3 TRBV28 CASSLDTDYDTQYF
TRBD2 TRBJ2-5 TRBV2 CASTGRGLGETQYF
TRBD2 TRBJ2-2 TRBV5-1 CASSPGLAGGHLDTGELFF
TRBD1 TRBJ2-5 TRBV7-9 CASSRGTGGHQETQYF
- TRBJ2-1 TRBV4-1 CASSQDRGSYNEQFF
- TRBJ2-2 TRBV19 CASSIGGRRVLAGELFF
- TRBJ2-1 TRBV4-1 CASSQGGLDHNEQFF
- TRBJ1-3 TRBV5-5 CASSFYLDNTIYF
TRBD1 TRBJ1-2 TRBV27 CASTRQGGNYGYTF
- TRBJ2-5 TRBV27 CASTRAGGGETQYF
- TRBJ2-7 TRBV7-6 CASSTGTTSYEQYF
- TRBJ2-7 TRBV6-1 CASSPSGYYEQYF
TRBD1 TRBJ1-2 TRBV18 CASSPGQGDYGYTF
- TRBJ1-2 TRBV28 CASSLWTANYGYTF